The 5 T cell receptor beta chains listed next were all sequenced from one sample in a study of post-analysis software for immune sequencing data. Study-wide results and limits: With TRBV5-6, TRBV5-1 and TRBV20-1 included, about five TRBV segments were more frequent in patients than in controls.

TCR beta cDNA libraries had unique molecular identifiers. TCRdb passed the PCR reads through MiXCR, listing each CDR3 protein once. Of about 570,000 distinct CDR3 sequences listed, less than 40% were seen once; the top ten hold 6%. No antigens are known for them. The sample was blood. The receptors come from a girl aged 2-17 years with multiple sclerosis.

The chain recombines TRBV13 with TRBJ2-7; TRBD2 agrees at 10 bases. Germline V gene sequence: CDR1 PRHDT, CDR2 FYEKMQ (reference sequence). This CDR3 is built from 13 residues. Trimming took 6 bases from V and 7 from J; bases not matched to a gene: 6. As DNA, the CDR3 is TGTGCCAGCAGACGGACTAGCGGTCGGGAGCAGTACTTC. Translated, it gives CASRRTSGREQYF.

The chain has TRBV20-1 and TRBJ2-2; D uncertain. With 2 bases removed from V and 4 bases from J, the gap between germline ends came to 8 bases. The CDR3 has 13 residues. Germline V gene sequence: CDR1 DFQATT, CDR2 SNEGSKA (reference sequence). The CDR3 DNA reads as TGCAGTGCTAGACAGGAAGTCACCGGGGAGCTGTTTTTT. Amino acid sequence: CSARQEVTGELFF.

The V and J genes are TRBV12-3 or TRBV12-4 and TRBJ2-5; no clear D gene. The CDR3 sequence is 14 residues long. Trimming took off 5 bases at V and 4 bases at J, with 14 bases between the two ends. CDR3 sequence reads: CASSPRHSGETQYF. CDR3 DNA sequence: TGTGCCAGCAGTCCACGCCATAGTGGAGAGACCCAGTACTTC.

Points on this clonotype: This may arise from a read error, as a much more abundant clone is one base away. The chain employs TRBV29-1 and TRBJ2-1; D is possibly TRBD1 (6 bases). V dropped 4 bases and J dropped 3 bases, with 16 bases sitting between them. Germline loops: CDR1 SQVTM, CDR2 ANQGSEA. This CDR3 region has 15 residues. The CDR3 loop is CSVAGRGPFYNEQFF. Here the CDR3 DNA reads TGCAGCGTTGCCGGCAGGGGACCCTTCTACAATGAGCAGTTCTTC.

This chain connects TRBV20-1 to TRBJ2-3; D uncertain. Germline V lookup: CDR1 DFQATT, CDR2 SNEGSKA (reference sequence). The CDR3 is 14 amino acids. With 1 base removed from V and 4 bases from J, the gap between germline ends came to 12 bases. CDR3 sequence: CSARGTRNSDTQYF. CDR3 nucleotide sequence: TGCAGTGCTAGAGGGACGCGGAATTCAGATACGCAGTATTTT.